One and the same sample provided the 4 T cell receptor beta chains below, sequenced in a study of low-dose radiotherapy and immunotherapy resistance in tumors. Primers targeting TRAV and TRBV primed first-strand cDNA, covering alpha and beta chains. A roughly 20-cycle PCR with a constant-region primer and V-primer adapter amplified TCRs. Via MiXCR, TCRdb re-called the reads, giving one row per CDR3 protein. This table holds 6,500 to 8,500 distinct CDR3 sequences, 75% to 85% found once. These receptors came from a human donor with advanced metastatic prostate, ovarian, gallbladder or colorectal cancer (not recorded which). This table probably holds off-target reads from a library built for another chain.

The chain is built from TRBV5-8 and TRBJ1-2, with D uncertain. This CDR3 contains 13 residues. V was pared by 2 bases and J by 2 bases, with 7 bases between. Germline V lookup: CDR1 SGHTS, CDR2 YDEGEE. CDR3 bases: TGTGCCAGCAGCTTACTTAACAACTATGGCTACACCTTC. The encoded protein is CASSLLNNYGYTF.

The chain combines TRBV11-3 with TRBJ2-3; a possible D gene is TRBD1 (6 bases). V was clipped by 4 bases and J by 0 bases, with 8 bases between them. In germline, CDR1 is SGHNT, CDR2 YENEEA. The CDR3 covers 14 residues. The chain's CDR3 is CASSSDSSTDTQYF. The CDR3 DNA reads TGTGCCAGCAGCTCGGACAGTAGCACAGATACGCAGTATTTT.

V and J are TRBV12-3 or TRBV12-4 and TRBJ2-7, with D perhaps matching TRBD2 (7 bases). Trimming cost V 6 bases and J 6 bases, with 12 bases left between them. There are 12 residues in the CDR3. The CDR3 sequence is CASRDGGREQYF. The CDR3 DNA is TGTGCCAGCAGGGACGGGGGGCGCGAGCAGTACTTC.

V and J are TRBV20-1 and TRBJ2-3; TRBD1 or TRBD2 may be the D gene (6 bases each). The V end was cut by 6 bases, the J end by 4 bases, with 26 bases between. The CDR3 length is 17 residues. Germline lookup yields CDR1 DFQATT and CDR2 SNEGSKA (reference sequence). Written as DNA, the CDR3 is TGCAGTGCGATACTGGAGGGGGAGTCGGTAGCGGCAGATACGCAGTATTTT. Its translation: CSAILEGESVAADTQYF.